The rows below give T cell receptor beta chains drawn from one sample of a study of CD8 T cells in ankylosing spondylitis. One entry per CDR3 protein results from TCRdb running MiXCR on the 5' RACE reads. Among under 130,000 distinct CDR3 sequences listed, 24% were seen once. Specimen: synovial fluid, either unsorted or a sorted T cell fraction (not recorded which). The receptors were sampled from a male donor with ankylosing spondylitis. Each CDR3 is given with its conserved first and last residue. Fields, in order: clone size, V gene, D gene, J gene, CDR3 DNA, CDR3 protein. D genes are given only for firm matches. For some rows the clone size is stated as once, few or many, or as a class when expanded; others skip it.

>once|TRBV7-2|TRBD1|TRBJ1-4
TGTGCCAGCAGCCAAGAGACAGGGCTTGAAAAACTGTTTTTT
CASSQETGLEKLFF
>few|TRBV4-2|TRBD1|TRBJ1-1
TGTGCCAGCAGCCAAAGGGCAGGGGGCCTCATGAACACTGAAGCTTTCTTT
CASSQRAGGLMNTEAFF
>NA|TRBV7-8|NA|TRBJ2-7
TGTGCCAGCAGCCCCCGGGGGCTTGGGTACGAGCAGTACTTC
CASSPRGLGYEQYF
>few|TRBV11-3|TRBD1|TRBJ2-4
TGTGCCAGCAGCTTCGGACAGGGTTGGGCCAAAAACATTCAGTACTTC
CASSFGQGWAKNIQYF
>many|TRBV2|NA|TRBJ1-5
TGTGCCAGCAGTGAAGGGTCCCCTAACCAGCCCCAGCATTTT
CASSEGSPNQPQHF
>few|TRBV2|NA|TRBJ2-5
TGTGCCAGCCGAGACCCCACAGGGCAAGAGACCCAGTACTTC
CASRDPTGQETQYF
>NA|TRBV20-1|TRBD1|TRBJ2-5
TGCAGTGCTCCGGACAGGGTGGTGTTGGAGACCCAGTACTTC
CSAPDRVVLETQYF
>NA|TRBV7-2|NA|TRBJ2-1
TGTGCCAGCAGCATTCGGACAGGAGGGACCAATGAGCAGTTCTTC
CASSIRTGGTNEQFF
>NA|TRBV20-1|TRBD2|TRBJ2-4
TGCAGTGTATCGAGCGGGAGGGTCAAAAACATTCAGTACTTC
CSVSSGRVKNIQYF
>few|TRBV7-9|NA|TRBJ2-1
TGTGCCAGCAGCTTTCGAGAGGGGGGCGATGAGCAGTTCTTC
CASSFREGGDEQFF
>few|TRBV7-8|NA|TRBJ1-1
TGTGCCAGCAGCTTTGGCAGGGGCACTGAAGCTTTCTTT
CASSFGRGTEAFF
>large|TRBV3-1|NA|TRBJ2-2
TGTGCCAGCAGCCGCGACGGCGCGGGCTCCGGAGAGCTGTTTTTT
CASSRDGAGSGELFF
>many|TRBV20-1|NA|TRBJ1-6
TGCAGTGTCCAGGGACGCTCCTATAATTCACCCCTCCACTTT
CSVQGRSYNSPLHF
>few|TRBV2|NA|TRBJ1-1
TGTGCCAGCATCGACAGCACTGAAGCTTTCTTT
CASIDSTEAFF
>NA|TRBV30|TRBD2|TRBJ2-7
TGTGCCTGGGCCGGGACTACCTACGAGCAGTACTTC
CAWAGTTYEQYF
>many|TRBV10-2|NA|TRBJ1-5
TGCGCCAGCAGTGTCCCGAATCAGCCCCAGCATTTT
CASSVPNQPQHF
>once|TRBV5-5|TRBD1|TRBJ1-1
TGTGCCAGCAGCAGAGGACAGGGGAACACTGAAGCTTTCTTT
CASSRGQGNTEAFF
>many|TRBV20-1|NA|TRBJ1-5
TGCAGTGCTAGAGATCAAACAGCCCGAACCAATCAGCCCCAGCATTTT
CSARDQTARTNQPQHF
>NA|TRBV20-1|TRBD2|TRBJ2-1
TGCAGTGCTAGAGTAGCGGGGGCGCCCAATGAGCAGTTCTTC
CSARVAGAPNEQFF
>NA|TRBV5-1|TRBD2|TRBJ2-6
TGCGCCAGCAGTGCCTCGGGACTAGCAAGCTCTGGGGCCAACGTCCTGACTTTC
CASSASGLASSGANVLTF
>NA|TRBV12-3/TRBV12-4|NA|TRBJ1-2
TGTGCCAGCAGTCCGGGACCCTATGGCTACACCTTC
CASSPGPYGYTF
>NA|TRBV12-3/TRBV12-4|TRBD2|TRBJ2-1
TGTGCCAGCAGCACCCTAGCGGGGGGGAATGAGCAGTTCTTC
CASSTLAGGNEQFF
>once|TRBV5-1|NA|TRBJ2-5
TGCGCCAGCAGCGCCTCCGCGACAGGCCAAGAGACCCAGTACTTC
CASSASATGQETQYF
>NA|TRBV5-1|NA|TRBJ2-7
TGCGCCAGCAGCTTGGGGACAGGCGGGAGATACGAGCAGTACTTC
CASSLGTGGRYEQYF
>NA|TRBV4-2|TRBD2|TRBJ2-3
TGTGCCAGCAGCCGACCGGGACTAGGGGGAGATACGCAGTATTTT
CASSRPGLGGDTQYF
>NA|TRBV18|NA|TRBJ2-1
TGTGCCAGCTCACCGGACACCAATGAGCAGTTCTTC
CASSPDTNEQFF
>few|TRBV10-3|NA|TRBJ1-1
TGTGCCATTCGAGAGGGGGAGGACACTGAAGCTTTCTTT
CAIREGEDTEAFF
>few|TRBV7-2|NA|TRBJ1-1
TGTGCCAGCAACCTGCTTGGAGGACAGAACACTGAAGCTTTCTTT
CASNLLGGQNTEAFF
>few|TRBV6-1|TRBD1|TRBJ2-7
TGTGCCAGCACCCAACAGGGGGCTATTTACGAGCAGTACTTC
CASTQQGAIYEQYF
>NA|TRBV6-1|TRBD1|TRBJ1-4
TGTGCCAGCAGCTCCGGGACAGGGGATGCAACTAATGAAAAACTGTTTTTT
CASSSGTGDATNEKLFF
>NA|TRBV5-1|NA|TRBJ1-2
TGCGCCAGCAGCCCTCACAGTACCTATGGCTACACCTTC
CASSPHSTYGYTF
>once|TRBV7-2|NA|TRBJ2-2
TGTGCCAGCAGCTTATACGAGACCCCAGGGGAGCTGTTTTTT
CASSLYETPGELFF
>NA|TRBV7-8|TRBD2|TRBJ2-5
TGTGCCAGCAGCCCCCGCCCCGGACTAGACCAAGAGACCCAGTACTTC
CASSPRPGLDQETQYF
>many|TRBV24-1|TRBD2|TRBJ2-1
TGTGCCACCAGTGACCAGACTAGCGGCGGTTCTCGTTCCTACAATGAGCAGTTCTTC
CATSDQTSGGSRSYNEQFF
>NA|TRBV6-1|NA|TRBJ1-5
TGTGCCAGCAGGGTAGATGGCAATCAGCCCCAGCATTTT
CASRVDGNQPQHF
>few|TRBV6-4|NA|TRBJ1-2
TGTGCCAGCAGTGACACATTACACCAGGGAGTTGATTATGGCTACACCTTC
CASSDTLHQGVDYGYTF
>once|TRBV7-2|NA|TRBJ2-7
TGTGCCAGCAGCTTACAGGGGGAGGGCTCCTACGAGCAGTACTTC
CASSLQGEGSYEQYF
>NA|TRBV11-3|TRBD2|TRBJ2-3
TGTGCCAGCAGCCCAGAGGGGACTAGCGGCACAGATACGCAGTATTTT
CASSPEGTSGTDTQYF
>NA|TRBV20-1|TRBD1|TRBJ2-7
TGCAGTGCTCGAGGACAGGGGGCTAACTACGAGCAGTACTTC
CSARGQGANYEQYF
>few|TRBV18|TRBD2|TRBJ2-4
TGTGCCAGCTCACCCCAACAGAGCGGGAGAAACATTCAGTACTTC
CASSPQQSGRNIQYF
>once|TRBV12-3/TRBV12-4|NA|TRBJ1-2
TGTGCCAGCAGTTTCGCCGACCGCATCTATGGCTACACCTTC
CASSFADRIYGYTF
>NA|TRBV12-3/TRBV12-4|NA|TRBJ1-1
TGTGCCAGCAGCCCTACATGGACATCTGAAGCTTTCTTT
CASSPTWTSEAFF